This T cell receptor beta chain originates from a study of patients and donors after allogeneic stem cell transplantation. Each CDR3 protein is one row after TCRdb ran MiXCR on the RT-PCR reads. The repertoire includes about 410,000 distinct CDR3 sequences, approximately 16% of them detected once, and 7% to 7.5% sits in the top ten. This clonotype was seen repeatedly, ten times or more. The CDR3 length is 14 residues. From germline, CDR1 is KGHDR and CDR2 SFDVKD. After removal of 5 bases from V and 7 bases from J, the junction contained 7 bases not matched to a gene. The chain has TRBV24-1 and TRBJ2-1; 7 positions match TRBD2. The receptor was derived from a human donor who was either an allogeneic HSCT recipient or a stem cell or donor lymphocyte infusion donor (not recorded which). It is not recorded whose cells these are; they may come from a transplant donor. The specimen sequenced was blood, either unsorted or a sorted T cell fraction (not recorded which). The CDR3: CATSVGGGANEQFF. The CDR3 DNA reads as TGTGCCACCAGTGTTGGGGGAGGGGCAAATGAGCAGTTCTTC.